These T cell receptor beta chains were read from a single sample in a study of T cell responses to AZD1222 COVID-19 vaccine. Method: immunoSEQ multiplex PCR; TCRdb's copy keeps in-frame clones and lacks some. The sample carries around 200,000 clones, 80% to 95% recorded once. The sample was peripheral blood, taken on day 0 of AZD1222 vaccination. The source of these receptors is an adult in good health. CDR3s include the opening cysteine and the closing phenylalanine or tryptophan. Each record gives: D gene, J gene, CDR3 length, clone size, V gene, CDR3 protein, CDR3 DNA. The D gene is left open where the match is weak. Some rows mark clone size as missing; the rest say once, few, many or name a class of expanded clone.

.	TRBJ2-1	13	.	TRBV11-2	CASSFSGANEQFF	TGTGCCAGCAGCTTCTCCGGTGCCAATGAGCAGTTCTTC
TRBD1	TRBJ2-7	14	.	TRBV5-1	CASRLGTVSYEQYF	TGCGCCAGCAGACTCGGGACAGTCTCCTACGAGCAGTACTTC
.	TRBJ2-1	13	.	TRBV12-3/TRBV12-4	CAITDQFYNEQFF	TGTGCCATCACGGACCAGTTTTACAATGAGCAGTTCTTC
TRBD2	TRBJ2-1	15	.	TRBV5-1	CASSFQGLASNEQFF	TGCGCCAGCAGCTTCCAGGGACTAGCTTCAAATGAGCAGTTCTTC
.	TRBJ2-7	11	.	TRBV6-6	CASSGAYEQYF	TGTGCCAGTTCTGGAGCCTACGAGCAGTACTTC
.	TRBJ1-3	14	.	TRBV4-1	CASSQLQGGNTIYF	TGCGCCAGCAGCCAGCTACAGGGAGGAAACACCATATATTTT
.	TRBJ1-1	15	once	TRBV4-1	CASTYSGGGNTEAFF	TGCGCCAGCACTTACTCAGGCGGTGGGAACACTGAAGCTTTCTTT
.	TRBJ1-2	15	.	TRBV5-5	CASSSRVGEGYGYTF	TGTGCCAGCAGCTCCAGGGTTGGTGAGGGCTATGGCTACACCTTC
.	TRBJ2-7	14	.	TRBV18	CASSSGRATYEQYF	TGTGCCAGCTCATCAGGACGGGCCACCTACGAGCAGTACTTC
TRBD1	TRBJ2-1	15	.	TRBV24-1	CATSVDRGYYNEQFF	TGTGCCACCAGTGTCGACAGGGGTTACTACAATGAGCAGTTCTTC
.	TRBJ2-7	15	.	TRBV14	CASSQNPYSSYEQYF	TGTGCCAGCAGCCAAAACCCTTATAGCTCCTACGAGCAGTACTTC
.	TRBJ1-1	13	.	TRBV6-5	CASSHDMNTEAFF	TGTGCCAGCAGTCACGACATGAACACTGAAGCTTTCTTT
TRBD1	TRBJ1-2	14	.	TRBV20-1	CSASPGGAPGGYTF	TGCAGTGCTAGTCCAGGGGGCGCCCCGGGGGGCTACACCTTC
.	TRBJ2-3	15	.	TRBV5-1	CASSLEGGITDTQYF	TGCGCCAGCAGCTTGGAAGGTGGTATCACAGATACGCAGTATTTT
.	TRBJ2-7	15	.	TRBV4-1	CASSPATAGSYEQYF	TGCGCCAGCAGCCCCGCTACTGCAGGGTCCTACGAGCAGTACTTC
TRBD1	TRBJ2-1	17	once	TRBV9	CASSVGQGMTSYNEQFF	TGTGCCAGCAGCGTAGGACAGGGGATGACCTCCTACAATGAGCAGTTCTTC
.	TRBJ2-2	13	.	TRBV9	CASSVNLPGELFF	TGTGCCAGCAGCGTCAATCTCCCCGGGGAGCTGTTTTTT
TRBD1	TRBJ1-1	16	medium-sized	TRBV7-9	CASSLGRTGEGTEAFF	TGTGCCAGCAGCTTAGGTAGGACAGGGGAGGGCACTGAAGCTTTCTTT
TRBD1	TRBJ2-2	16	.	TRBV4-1	CASRSSGGQNTGELFF	TGCGCCAGCAGGTCTTCAGGGGGACAGAACACCGGGGAGCTGTTTTTT
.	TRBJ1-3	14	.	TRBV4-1	CASSQHPTGNTIYF	TGCGCCAGCAGCCAACACCCTACCGGAAACACCATATATTTT
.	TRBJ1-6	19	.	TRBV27	CASSVHSSGASSYNSPLHF	TGTGCCAGCAGTGTACACTCCAGTGGGGCAAGCTCCTATAATTCACCCCTCCACTTT
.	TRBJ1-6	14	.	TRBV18	CASSPDAVNSPLHF	TGTGCCAGCTCACCGGACGCGGTGAATTCACCCCTCCACTTT
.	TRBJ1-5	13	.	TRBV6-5	CASSRQSNQPQHF	TGTGCCAGCTCCCGCCAGTCGAATCAGCCCCAGCATTTT
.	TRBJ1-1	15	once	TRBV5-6	CASSLRKWKDTEAFF	TGTGCCAGCAGCTTGAGGAAATGGAAGGACACTGAAGCTTTCTTT
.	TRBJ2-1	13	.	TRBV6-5	CASSYSLVGEQFF	TGTGCCAGCAGTTACTCCCTAGTGGGCGAGCAGTTCTTC
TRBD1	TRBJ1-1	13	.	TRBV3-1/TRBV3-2	CASSPGTGGQAFF	TGTGCCAGCAGCCCTGGGACAGGGGGCCAAGCTTTCTTT
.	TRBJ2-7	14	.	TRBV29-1	CSVAETLFGYEQYF	TGCAGCGTTGCGGAGACTCTTTTCGGCTACGAGCAGTACTTC
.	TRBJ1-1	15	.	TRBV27	CASSVITGGNTEAFF	TGTGCCAGCAGTGTAATTACAGGAGGAAACACTGAAGCTTTCTTT
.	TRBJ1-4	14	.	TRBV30	CAWSMRQTNEKLFF	TGTGCCTGGAGTATGAGACAAACTAATGAAAAACTGTTTTTT
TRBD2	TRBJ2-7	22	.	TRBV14	CASSQVLSSLAGVKPNTYEQYF	TGTGCCAGCAGCCAAGTACTAAGTAGCCTAGCGGGAGTGAAGCCTAATACCTACGAGCAGTACTTC
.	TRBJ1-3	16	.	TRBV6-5	CASSYTWAISGNTIYF	TGTGCCAGCAGCTACACCTGGGCCATCTCTGGAAACACCATATATTTT
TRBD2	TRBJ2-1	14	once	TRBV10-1	CATSGGESYNEQFF	TGCGCCACCTCGGGGGGTGAATCCTACAATGAGCAGTTCTTC
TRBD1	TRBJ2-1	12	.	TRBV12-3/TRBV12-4	CASSSDRGMEFF	TGTGCCAGCAGCTCCGACAGGGGAATGGAGTTCTTC
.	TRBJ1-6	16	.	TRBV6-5	CASSYSRDPGSPPLHF	TGTGCCAGCAGTTATAGCCGGGACCCCGGATCTCCACCCCTCCACTTT
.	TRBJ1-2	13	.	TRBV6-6	CASNDRQPYGYTF	TGTGCCAGCAACGACCGTCAACCCTATGGCTACACCTTC
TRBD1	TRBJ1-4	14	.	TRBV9	CASSEGQWDEKLFF	TGTGCCAGCAGCGAGGGACAGTGGGATGAAAAACTGTTTTTT
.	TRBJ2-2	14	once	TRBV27	CASSPRPATGELFF	TGTGCCAGCAGTCCGAGACCGGCCACCGGGGAGCTGTTTTTT
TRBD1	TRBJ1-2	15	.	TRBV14	CASSQDTRGLFGYTF	TGTGCCAGCAGCCAAGATACCAGGGGGCTATTCGGCTACACCTTC
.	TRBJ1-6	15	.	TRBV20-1	CSASWAHSYNSPLHF	TGCAGTGCTAGTTGGGCGCACTCCTATAATTCACCCCTCCACTTT
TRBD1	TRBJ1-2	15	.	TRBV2	CASSEATGRAYGYTF	TGTGCCAGCAGTGAAGCGACAGGGAGGGCCTATGGCTACACCTTC
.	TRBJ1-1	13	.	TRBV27	CALTPRVPTEAFF	TGTGCCCTTACGCCAAGGGTTCCCACTGAAGCTTTCTTT
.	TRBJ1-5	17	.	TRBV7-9	CASSFGSGSGGSQPQHF	TGTGCCAGCAGCTTCGGGAGTGGGTCCGGGGGGAGTCAGCCCCAGCATTTT
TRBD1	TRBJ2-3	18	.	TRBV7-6	CASSSVVRTGTSTDTQYF	TGTGCCAGCAGCTCAGTCGTTCGGACAGGCACAAGCACAGATACGCAGTATTTT